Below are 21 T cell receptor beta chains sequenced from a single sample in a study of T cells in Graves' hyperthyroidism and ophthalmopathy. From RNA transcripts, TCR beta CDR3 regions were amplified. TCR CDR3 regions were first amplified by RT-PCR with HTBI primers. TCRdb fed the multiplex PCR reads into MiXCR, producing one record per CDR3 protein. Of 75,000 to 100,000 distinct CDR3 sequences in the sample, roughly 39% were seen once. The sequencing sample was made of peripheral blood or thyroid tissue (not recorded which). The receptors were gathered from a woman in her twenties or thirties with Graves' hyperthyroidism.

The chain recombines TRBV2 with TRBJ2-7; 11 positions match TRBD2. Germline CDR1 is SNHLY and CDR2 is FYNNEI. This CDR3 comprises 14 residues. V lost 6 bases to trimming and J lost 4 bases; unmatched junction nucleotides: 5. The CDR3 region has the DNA TGTGCCAGCAGGAACATAGCGGGAGGGTACGAGCAGTACTTC. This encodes CASRNIAGGYEQYF.

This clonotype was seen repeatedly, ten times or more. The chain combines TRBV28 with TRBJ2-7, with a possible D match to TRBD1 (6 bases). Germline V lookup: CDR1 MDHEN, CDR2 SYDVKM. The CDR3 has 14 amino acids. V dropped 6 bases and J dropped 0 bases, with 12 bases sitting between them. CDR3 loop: CASRSGDTSYEQYF. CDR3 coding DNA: TGTGCCAGCAGATCAGGGGATACCTCCTACGAGCAGTACTTC. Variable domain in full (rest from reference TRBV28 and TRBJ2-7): DVKVTQSSRYLVKRTGEKVFLECVQDMDHENMFWYRQDPGLGLRLIYFSYDVKMKEKGDIPEGYSVSREKKERFSLILESASTNQTSMYLCASRSGDTSYEQYFGPGTRLTVT.

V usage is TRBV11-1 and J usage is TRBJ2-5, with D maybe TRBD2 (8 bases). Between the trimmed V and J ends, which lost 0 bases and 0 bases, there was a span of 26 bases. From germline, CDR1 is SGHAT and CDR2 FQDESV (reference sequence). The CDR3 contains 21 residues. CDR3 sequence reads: CASSLAGGKAGVTGYQETQYF. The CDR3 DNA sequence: TGTGCCAGCAGCTTAGCCGGGGGCAAAGCGGGAGTGACAGGGTACCAAGAGACCCAGTACTTC.

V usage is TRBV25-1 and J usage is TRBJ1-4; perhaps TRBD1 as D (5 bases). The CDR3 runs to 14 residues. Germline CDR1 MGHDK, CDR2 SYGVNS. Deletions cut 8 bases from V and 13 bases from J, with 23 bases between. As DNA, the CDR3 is TGTGCCAGCTCCTCGGCGGGGGGTAATAAAAGACTGTTTTTT. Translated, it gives CASSSAGGNKRLFF.

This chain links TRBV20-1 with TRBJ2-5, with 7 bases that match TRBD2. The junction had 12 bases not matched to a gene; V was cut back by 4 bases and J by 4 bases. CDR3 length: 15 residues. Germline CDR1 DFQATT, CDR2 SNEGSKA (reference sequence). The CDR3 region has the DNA TGCAGTGCTAAGGGTGGCTCCGGGAGGTTAGAGACCCAGTACTTC. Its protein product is CSAKGGSGRLETQYF.

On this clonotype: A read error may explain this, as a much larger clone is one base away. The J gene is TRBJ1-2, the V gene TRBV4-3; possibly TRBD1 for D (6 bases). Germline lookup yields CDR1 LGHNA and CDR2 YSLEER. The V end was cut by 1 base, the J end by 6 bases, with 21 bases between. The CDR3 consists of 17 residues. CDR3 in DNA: TGCGCCAGCAGCCAAGTCCGATCATCCAGGGGCTTAAATGGCTACACCTTC. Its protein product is CASSQVRSSRGLNGYTF.

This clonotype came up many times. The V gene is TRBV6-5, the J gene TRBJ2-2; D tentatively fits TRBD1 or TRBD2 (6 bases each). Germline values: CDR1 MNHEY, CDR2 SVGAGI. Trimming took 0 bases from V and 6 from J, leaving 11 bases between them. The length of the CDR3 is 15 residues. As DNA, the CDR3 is TGTGCCAGCAGTTACTCGAGAGGGGGGTCCGGGGAGCTGTTTTTT. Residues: CASSYSRGGSGELFF.

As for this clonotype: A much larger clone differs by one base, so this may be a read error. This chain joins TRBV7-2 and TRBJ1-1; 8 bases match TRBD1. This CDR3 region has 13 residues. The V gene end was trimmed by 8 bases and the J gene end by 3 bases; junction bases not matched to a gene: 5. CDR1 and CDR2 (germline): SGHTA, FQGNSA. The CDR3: CASSGQAYTEAFF. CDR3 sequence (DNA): TGTGCCAGCTCGGGACAGGCGTACACTGAAGCTTTCTTT. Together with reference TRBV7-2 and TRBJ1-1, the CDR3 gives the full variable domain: GAGVSQSPSNKVTEKGKDVELRCDPISGHTALYWYRQSLGQGLEFLIYFQGNSAPDKSGLPSDRFSAERTGGSVSTLTIQRTQQEDSAVYLCASSGQAYTEAFFGQGTRLTVV.

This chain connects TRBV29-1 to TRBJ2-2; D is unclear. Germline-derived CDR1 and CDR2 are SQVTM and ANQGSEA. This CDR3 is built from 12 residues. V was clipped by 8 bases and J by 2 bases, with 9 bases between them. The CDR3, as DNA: TGCAGCTTTTCGCACAACACCGGGGAGCTGTTTTTT. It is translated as CSFSHNTGELFF.

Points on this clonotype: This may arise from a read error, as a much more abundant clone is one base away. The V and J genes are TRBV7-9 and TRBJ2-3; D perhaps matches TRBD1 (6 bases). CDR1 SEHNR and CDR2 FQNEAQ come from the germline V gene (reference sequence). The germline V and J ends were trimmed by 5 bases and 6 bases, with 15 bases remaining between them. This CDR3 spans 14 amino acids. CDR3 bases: TGTGCCAGCAGCCTACTAGGGGGAGCGGATACGCAGTATTTT. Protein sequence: CASSLLGGADTQYF. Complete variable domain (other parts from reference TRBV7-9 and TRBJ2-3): DTGVSQNPRHKITKRGQNVTFRCDPISEHNRLYWYRQTLGQGPEFLTYFQNEAQLEKSRLLSDRFSAERPKGSFSTLEIQRTEQGDSAMYLCASSLLGGADTQYFGPGTRLTVL.

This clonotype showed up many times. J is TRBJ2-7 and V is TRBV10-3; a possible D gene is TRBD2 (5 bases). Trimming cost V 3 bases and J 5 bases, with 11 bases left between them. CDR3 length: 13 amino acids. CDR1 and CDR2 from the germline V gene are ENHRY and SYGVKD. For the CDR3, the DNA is TGTGCCATCAGTGACGTAGAGGGCGACGAGCAGTACTTC. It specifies CAISDVEGDEQYF.

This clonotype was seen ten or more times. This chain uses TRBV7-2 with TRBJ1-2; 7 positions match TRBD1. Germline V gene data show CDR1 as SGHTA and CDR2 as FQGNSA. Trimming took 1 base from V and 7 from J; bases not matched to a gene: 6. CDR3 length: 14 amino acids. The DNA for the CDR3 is TGTGCCAGCAGCTTAGAAAGACAGGGATTTGGCTACACCTTC. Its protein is CASSLERQGFGYTF.

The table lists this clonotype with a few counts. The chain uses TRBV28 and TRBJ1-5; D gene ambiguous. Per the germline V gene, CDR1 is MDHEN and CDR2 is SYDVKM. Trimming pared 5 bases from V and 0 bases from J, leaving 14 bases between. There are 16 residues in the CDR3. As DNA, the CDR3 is TGTGCCAGCAGTGGGAATCCGCCAGATAGCAATCAGCCCCAGCATTTT. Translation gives CASSGNPPDSNQPQHF.

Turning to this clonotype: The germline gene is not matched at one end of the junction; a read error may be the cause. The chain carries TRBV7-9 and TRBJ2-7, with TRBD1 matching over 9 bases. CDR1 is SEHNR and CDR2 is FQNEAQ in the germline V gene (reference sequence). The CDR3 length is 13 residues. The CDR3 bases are TGTGCCAGCACCTTACAGGGGGCGGACGAGCAGTACTTC. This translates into CASTLQGADEQYF.

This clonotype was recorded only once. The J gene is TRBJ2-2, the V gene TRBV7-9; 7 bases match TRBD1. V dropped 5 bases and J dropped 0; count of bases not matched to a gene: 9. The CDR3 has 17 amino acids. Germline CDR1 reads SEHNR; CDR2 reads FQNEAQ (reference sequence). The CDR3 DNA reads TGTGCCAGCAGCCCCCCCGGGACAGACGCGAACACCGGGGAGCTGTTTTTT. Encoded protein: CASSPPGTDANTGELFF. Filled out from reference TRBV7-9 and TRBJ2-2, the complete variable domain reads DTGVSQNPRHKITKRGQNVTFRCDPISEHNRLYWYRQTLGQGPEFLTYFQNEAQLEKSRLLSDRFSAERPKGSFSTLEIQRTEQGDSAMYLCASSPPGTDANTGELFFGEGSRLTVL.

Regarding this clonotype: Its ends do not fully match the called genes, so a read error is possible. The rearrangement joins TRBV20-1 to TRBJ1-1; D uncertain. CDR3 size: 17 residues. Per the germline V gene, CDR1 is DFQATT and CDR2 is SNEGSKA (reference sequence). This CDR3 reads CSARDLHKATPTAEALF. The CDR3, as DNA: TGCAGTGCTAGAGATCTCCATAAGGCCACCCCAACTGCTGAAGCTCTCTTT.

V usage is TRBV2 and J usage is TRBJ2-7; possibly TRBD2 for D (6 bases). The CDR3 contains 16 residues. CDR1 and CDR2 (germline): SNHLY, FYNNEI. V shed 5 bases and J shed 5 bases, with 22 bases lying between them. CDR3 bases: TGTGCCAGCAGTTCGGGGGATGGTGAAGCTTCCCACGAGCAGTACTTC. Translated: CASSSGDGEASHEQYF.

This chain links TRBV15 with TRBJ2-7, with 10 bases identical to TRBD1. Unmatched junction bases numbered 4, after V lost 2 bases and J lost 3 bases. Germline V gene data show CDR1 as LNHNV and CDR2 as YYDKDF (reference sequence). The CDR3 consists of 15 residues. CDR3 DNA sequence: TGTGCCACCAGCAGAACCGGGACAGGGGTCTACGAGCAGTACTTC. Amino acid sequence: CATSRTGTGVYEQYF.

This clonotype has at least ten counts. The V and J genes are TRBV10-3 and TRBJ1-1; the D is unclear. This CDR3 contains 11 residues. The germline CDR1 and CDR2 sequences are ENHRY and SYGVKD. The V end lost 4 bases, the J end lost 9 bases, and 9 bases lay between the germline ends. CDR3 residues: CAISGPGQAFF. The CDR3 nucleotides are TGTGCCATCAGTGGACCGGGCCAAGCTTTCTTT.

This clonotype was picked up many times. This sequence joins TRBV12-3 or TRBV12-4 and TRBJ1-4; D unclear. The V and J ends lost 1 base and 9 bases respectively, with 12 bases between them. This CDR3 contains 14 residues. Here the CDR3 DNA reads TGTGCCAGCAGTTTAGTCCCCAGTTGGAAAAAACTGTTTTTT. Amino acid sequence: CASSLVPSWKKLFF.

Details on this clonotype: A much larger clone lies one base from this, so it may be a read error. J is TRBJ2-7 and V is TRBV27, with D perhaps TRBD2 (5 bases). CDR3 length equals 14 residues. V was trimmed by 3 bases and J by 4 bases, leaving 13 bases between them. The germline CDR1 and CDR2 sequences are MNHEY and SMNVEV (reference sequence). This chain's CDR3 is CASSFVRRKYEQYF. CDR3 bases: TGTGCCAGCAGTTTCGTCCGGAGGAAGTACGAGCAGTACTTC.